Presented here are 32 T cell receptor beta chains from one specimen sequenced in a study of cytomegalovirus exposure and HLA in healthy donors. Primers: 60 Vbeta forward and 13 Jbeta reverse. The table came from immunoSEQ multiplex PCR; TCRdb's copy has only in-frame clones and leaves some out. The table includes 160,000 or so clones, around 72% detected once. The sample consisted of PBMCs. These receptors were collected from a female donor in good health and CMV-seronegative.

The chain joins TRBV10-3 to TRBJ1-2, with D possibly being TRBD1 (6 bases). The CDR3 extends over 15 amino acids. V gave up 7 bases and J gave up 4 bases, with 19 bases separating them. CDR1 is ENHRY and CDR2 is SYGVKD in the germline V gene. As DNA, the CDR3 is TGTGCCATCACCCTACCTGACAGGCCCCCCTATGGCTACACCTTC. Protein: CAITLPDRPPYGYTF.

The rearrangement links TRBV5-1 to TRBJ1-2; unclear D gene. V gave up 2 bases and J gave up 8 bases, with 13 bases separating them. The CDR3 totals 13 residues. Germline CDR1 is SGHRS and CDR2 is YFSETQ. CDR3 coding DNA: TGCGCCAGCAGCTTACTGGGCCCAGAAGGCTACACCTTC. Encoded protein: CASSLLGPEGYTF.

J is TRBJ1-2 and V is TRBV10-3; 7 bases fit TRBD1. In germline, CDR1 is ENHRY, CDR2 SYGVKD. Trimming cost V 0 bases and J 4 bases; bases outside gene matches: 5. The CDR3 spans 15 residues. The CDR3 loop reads CAISESGGQIYGYTF. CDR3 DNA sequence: TGTGCCATCAGTGAGTCGGGGGGACAGATCTATGGCTACACCTTC.

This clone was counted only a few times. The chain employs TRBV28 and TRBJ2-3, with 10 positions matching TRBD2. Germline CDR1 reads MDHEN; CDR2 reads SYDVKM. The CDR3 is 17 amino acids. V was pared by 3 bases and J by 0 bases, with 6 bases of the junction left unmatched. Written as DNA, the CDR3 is TGTGCCAGCAGTTTGCGTACTAGCGGGGCTAGCACAGATACGCAGTATTTT. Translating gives CASSLRTSGASTDTQYF.

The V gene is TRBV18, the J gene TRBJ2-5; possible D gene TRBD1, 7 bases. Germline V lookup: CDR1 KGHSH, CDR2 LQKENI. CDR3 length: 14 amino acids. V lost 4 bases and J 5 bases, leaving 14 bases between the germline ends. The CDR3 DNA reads TGTGCCAGCTCACTCGACAGGGAGGCCGAGACCCAGTACTTC. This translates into CASSLDREAETQYF.

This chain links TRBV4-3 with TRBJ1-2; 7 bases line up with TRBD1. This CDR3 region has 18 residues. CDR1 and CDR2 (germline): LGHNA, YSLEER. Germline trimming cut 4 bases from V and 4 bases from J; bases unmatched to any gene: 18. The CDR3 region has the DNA TGCGCCAGCAGCCCGTCGGGGCTTGACAGGGTTCTACCCTATGGCTACACCTTC. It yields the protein CASSPSGLDRVLPYGYTF.

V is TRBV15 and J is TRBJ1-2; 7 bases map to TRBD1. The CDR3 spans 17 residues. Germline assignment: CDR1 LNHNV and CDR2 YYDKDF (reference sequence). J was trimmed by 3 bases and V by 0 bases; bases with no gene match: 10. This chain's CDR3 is CATSRDGEAGGYYGYTF. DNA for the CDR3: TGTGCCACCAGCAGAGATGGAGAAGCAGGGGGATACTATGGCTACACCTTC.

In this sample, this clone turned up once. The CDR3 DNA sequence: TGCAGCGTTGCAGGGGGCTGGGACTATGGCTACACCTTC. This sequence encodes CSVAGGWDYGYTF. This chain joins TRBV29-1 and TRBJ1-2; 8 nucleotides agree with TRBD1. The CDR3 runs to 13 residues. Per germline, CDR1 SQVTM and CDR2 ANQGSEA. The V segment lost 4 bases and the J segment 3 bases; nucleotides outside the gene matches: 4. Based on the CDR3 plus reference TRBV29-1 and TRBJ1-2, the full variable domain is SAVISQKPSRDICQRGTSLTIQCQVDSQVTMMFWYRQQPGQSLTLIATANQGSEATYESGFVIDKFPISRPNLTFSTLTVSNMSPEDSSIYLCSVAGGWDYGYTFGSGTRLTVV.

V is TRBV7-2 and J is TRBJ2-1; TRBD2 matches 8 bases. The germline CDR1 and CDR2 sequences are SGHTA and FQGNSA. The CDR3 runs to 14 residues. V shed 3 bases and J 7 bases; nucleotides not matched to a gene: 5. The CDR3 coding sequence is TGTGCCAGCAGCTTTGGCGGGAGGTGGAATGAGCAGTTCTTC. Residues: CASSFGGRWNEQFF.

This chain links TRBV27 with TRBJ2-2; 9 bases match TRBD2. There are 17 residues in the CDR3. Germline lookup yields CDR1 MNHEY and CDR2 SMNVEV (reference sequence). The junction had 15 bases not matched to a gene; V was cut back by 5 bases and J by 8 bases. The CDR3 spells CASSHYSAGLAIGELFF. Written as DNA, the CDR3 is TGTGCCAGCAGTCATTACTCCGCGGGACTAGCTATAGGGGAGCTGTTTTTT.

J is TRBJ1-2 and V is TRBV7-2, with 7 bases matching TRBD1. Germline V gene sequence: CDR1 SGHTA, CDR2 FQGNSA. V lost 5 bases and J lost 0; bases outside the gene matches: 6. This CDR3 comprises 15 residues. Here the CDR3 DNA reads TGTGCCAGCAGCCCCTGGGACAGAGCTAACTATGGCTACACCTTC. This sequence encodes CASSPWDRANYGYTF.

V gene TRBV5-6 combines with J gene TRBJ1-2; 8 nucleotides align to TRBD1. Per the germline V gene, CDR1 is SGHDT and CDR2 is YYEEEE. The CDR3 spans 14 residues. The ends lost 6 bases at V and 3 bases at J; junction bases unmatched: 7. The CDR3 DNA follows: TGTGCCAGCAAAACGCAGGGGGCAGACTATGGCTACACCTTC. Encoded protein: CASKTQGADYGYTF.

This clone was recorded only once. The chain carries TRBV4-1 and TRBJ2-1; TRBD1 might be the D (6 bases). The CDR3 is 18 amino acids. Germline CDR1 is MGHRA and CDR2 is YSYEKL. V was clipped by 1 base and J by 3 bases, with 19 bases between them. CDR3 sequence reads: CASSQVRAGVVFYNEQFF. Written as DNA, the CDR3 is TGCGCCAGCAGCCAAGTAAGGGCAGGGGTTGTATTCTACAATGAGCAGTTCTTC.

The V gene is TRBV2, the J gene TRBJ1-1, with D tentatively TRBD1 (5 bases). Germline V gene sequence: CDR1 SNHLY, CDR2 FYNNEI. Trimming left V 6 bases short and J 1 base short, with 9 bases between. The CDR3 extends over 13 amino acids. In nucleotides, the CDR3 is TGTGCCAGCAGCGTTACAGGGAACACTGAAGCTTTCTTT. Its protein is CASSVTGNTEAFF.

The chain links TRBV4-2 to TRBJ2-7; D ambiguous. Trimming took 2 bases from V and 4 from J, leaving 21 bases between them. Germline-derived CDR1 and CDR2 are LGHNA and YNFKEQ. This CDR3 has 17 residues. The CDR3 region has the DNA TGTGCCAGCAGCCAATATGGTCAGGCAGTTAGTTGGTACGAGCAGTACTTC. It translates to CASSQYGQAVSWYEQYF.

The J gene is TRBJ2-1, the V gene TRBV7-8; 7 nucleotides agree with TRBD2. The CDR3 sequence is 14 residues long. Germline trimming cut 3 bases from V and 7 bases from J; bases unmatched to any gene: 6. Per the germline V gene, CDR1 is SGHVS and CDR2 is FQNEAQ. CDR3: CASSLAGVRNEQFF. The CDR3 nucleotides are TGTGCCAGCAGCTTGGCGGGAGTGCGGAATGAGCAGTTCTTC.

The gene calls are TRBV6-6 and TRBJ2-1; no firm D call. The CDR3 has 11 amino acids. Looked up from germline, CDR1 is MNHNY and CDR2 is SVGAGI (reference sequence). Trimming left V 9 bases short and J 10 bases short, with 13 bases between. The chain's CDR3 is CASDSSREQFF. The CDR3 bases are TGTGCCAGTGACTCGTCGCGGGAGCAGTTCTTC.

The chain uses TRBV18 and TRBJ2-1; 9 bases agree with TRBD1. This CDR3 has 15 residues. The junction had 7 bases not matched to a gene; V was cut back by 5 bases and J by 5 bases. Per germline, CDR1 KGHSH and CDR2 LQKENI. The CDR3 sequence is CASSRDRGSNNEQFF. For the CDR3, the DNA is TGTGCCAGCTCAAGAGACAGGGGGTCCAACAATGAGCAGTTCTTC.

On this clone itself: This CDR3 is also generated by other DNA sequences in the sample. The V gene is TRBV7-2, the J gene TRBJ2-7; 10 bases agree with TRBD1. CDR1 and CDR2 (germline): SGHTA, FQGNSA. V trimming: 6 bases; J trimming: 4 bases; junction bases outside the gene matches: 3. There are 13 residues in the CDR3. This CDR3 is CASSSDRGYEQYF. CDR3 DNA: TGTGCCAGCAGTTCGGACAGGGGGTACGAGCAGTACTTC.

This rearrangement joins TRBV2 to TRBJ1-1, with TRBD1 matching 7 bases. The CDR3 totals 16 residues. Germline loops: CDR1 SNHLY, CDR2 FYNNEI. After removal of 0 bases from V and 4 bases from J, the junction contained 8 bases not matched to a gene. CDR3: CASSEARQGGSTEAFF. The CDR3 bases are TGTGCCAGCAGTGAAGCCCGACAGGGAGGTAGCACTGAAGCTTTCTTT.

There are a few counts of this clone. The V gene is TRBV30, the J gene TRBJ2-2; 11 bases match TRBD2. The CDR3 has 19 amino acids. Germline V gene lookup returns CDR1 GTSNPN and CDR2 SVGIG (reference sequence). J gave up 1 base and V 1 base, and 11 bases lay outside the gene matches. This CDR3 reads CAWSAPWGLAVQNTGELFF. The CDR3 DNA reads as TGTGCCTGGAGTGCCCCCTGGGGACTAGCGGTCCAGAACACCGGGGAGCTGTTTTTT.

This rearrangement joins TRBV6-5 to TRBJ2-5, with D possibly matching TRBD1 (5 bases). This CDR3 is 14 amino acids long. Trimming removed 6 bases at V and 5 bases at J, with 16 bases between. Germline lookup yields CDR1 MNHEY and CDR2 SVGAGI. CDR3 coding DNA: TGTGCCAGCAGGACGTATAGGGGTGGTGAGACCCAGTACTTC. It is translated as CASRTYRGGETQYF.

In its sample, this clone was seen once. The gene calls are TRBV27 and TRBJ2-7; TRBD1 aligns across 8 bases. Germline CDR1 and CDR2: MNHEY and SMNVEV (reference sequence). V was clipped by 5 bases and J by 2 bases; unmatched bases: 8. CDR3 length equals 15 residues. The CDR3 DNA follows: TGTGCCAGCAGTATAGGACAGGGAGTAGCCTACGAGCAGTACTTC. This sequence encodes CASSIGQGVAYEQYF.

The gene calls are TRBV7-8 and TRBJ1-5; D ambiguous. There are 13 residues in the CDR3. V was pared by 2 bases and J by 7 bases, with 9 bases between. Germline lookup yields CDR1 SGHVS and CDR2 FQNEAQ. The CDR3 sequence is CASSLTYSQPQHF. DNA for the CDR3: TGTGCCAGCAGCTTAACGTACTCGCAGCCCCAGCATTTT.

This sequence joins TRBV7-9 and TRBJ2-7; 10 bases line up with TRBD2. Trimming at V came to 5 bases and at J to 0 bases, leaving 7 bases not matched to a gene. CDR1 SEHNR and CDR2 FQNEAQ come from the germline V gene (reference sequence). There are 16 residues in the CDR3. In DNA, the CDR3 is TGTGCCAGCAGCCCGAACCTAGCGGGAGTCTCCTACGAGCAGTACTTC. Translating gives CASSPNLAGVSYEQYF.

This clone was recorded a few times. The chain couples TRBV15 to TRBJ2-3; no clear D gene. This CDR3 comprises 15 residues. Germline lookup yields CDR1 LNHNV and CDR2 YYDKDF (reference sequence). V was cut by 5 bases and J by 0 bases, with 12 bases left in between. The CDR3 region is CATSQDPRSTDTQYF. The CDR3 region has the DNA TGTGCCACCAGCCAGGATCCCAGGAGCACAGATACGCAGTATTTT.

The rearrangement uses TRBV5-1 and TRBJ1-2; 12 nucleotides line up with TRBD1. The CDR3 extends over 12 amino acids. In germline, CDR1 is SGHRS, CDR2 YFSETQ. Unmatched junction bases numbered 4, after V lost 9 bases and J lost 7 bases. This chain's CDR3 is CATAGQGAGYTF. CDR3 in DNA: TGCGCCACCGCGGGACAGGGGGCTGGCTACACCTTC.

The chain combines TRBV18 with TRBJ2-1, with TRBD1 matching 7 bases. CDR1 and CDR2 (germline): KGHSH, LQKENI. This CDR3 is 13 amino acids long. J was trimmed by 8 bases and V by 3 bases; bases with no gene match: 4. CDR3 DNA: TGTGCCAGCTCACCCCGACAGGGCGATGAGCAGTTCTTC. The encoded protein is CASSPRQGDEQFF.

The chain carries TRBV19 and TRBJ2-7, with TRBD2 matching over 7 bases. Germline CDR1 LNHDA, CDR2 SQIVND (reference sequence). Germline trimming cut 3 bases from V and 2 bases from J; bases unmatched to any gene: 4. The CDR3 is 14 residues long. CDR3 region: CASSIGRDPYEQYF. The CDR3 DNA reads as TGTGCCAGTAGTATTGGGAGGGACCCCTACGAGCAGTACTTC.

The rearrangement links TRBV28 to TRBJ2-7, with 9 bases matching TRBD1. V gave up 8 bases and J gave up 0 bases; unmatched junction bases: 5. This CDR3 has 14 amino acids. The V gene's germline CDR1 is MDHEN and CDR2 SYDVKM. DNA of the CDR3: TGTGCCAGCCAAGGACAGGGGAGCTCCTACGAGCAGTACTTC. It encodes CASQGQGSSYEQYF.

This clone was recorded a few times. The chain's CDR3 is CASSFGGRFYGYTF. The CDR3 DNA reads TGTGCCAGCAGCTTCGGGGGGCGATTCTATGGCTACACCTTC. The chain employs TRBV5-5 and TRBJ1-2, with a possible D match to TRBD1 (6 bases). Looked up from germline, CDR1 is SGHKS and CDR2 is YYEKEE (reference sequence). This CDR3 is 14 amino acids long. V lost 2 bases and J lost 4, with 12 bases in between.

This CDR3 is CASSAQGSGNQPQHF. CDR3 nucleotide sequence: TGCGCCAGCAGTGCTCAGGGGAGCGGCAATCAGCCCCAGCATTTT. The rearrangement links TRBV5-1 to TRBJ1-5, with a tentative D call TRBD1 (6 bases). The CDR3 consists of 15 residues. Trimming pared 5 bases from V and 2 bases from J, leaving 14 bases between. Germline CDR1 and CDR2: SGHRS and YFSETQ.